This T cell receptor (beta chain) was sequenced in a study of blood T cells in healthy people across ages. Study results and caveats: Investigators viewed diversity estimates from one million T cells as underestimates, the study reported. PBMC samples, being unsorted, prevented any conclusive comparison of naive and antigen-experienced cells. In the absence of known donor CMV status, changes in expanded clonotypes were possibly confounded.

V was trimmed by 1 base and J by 4 bases, leaving 5 bases between them. Germline CDR1 is MNHNS and CDR2 is SASEGT. CDR3 length: 12 residues. Drawn from each donor were roughly 10 milliliters of peripheral blood. Then a second PCR, running about 6 to 12 cycles, was carried out with a sample-barcoded 5' primer and a J-beta primer mix. Using its own MiXCR run on the 5' RACE reads, TCRdb lists one record per CDR3 protein. The sample consists of 1,800,000 or so distinct CDR3 sequences, about two fifths of them appearing once. This clonotype showed up just a few times. Antigen unknown. The TCR sequence derives from a human donor in good health. Material: blood. The rearrangement uses TRBV6-1 and TRBJ2-7, with D unclear. CDR3 loop: CASSEERYEQYF. The CDR3 region has the DNA TGTGCCAGCAGTGAAGAGCGATACGAGCAGTACTTC.